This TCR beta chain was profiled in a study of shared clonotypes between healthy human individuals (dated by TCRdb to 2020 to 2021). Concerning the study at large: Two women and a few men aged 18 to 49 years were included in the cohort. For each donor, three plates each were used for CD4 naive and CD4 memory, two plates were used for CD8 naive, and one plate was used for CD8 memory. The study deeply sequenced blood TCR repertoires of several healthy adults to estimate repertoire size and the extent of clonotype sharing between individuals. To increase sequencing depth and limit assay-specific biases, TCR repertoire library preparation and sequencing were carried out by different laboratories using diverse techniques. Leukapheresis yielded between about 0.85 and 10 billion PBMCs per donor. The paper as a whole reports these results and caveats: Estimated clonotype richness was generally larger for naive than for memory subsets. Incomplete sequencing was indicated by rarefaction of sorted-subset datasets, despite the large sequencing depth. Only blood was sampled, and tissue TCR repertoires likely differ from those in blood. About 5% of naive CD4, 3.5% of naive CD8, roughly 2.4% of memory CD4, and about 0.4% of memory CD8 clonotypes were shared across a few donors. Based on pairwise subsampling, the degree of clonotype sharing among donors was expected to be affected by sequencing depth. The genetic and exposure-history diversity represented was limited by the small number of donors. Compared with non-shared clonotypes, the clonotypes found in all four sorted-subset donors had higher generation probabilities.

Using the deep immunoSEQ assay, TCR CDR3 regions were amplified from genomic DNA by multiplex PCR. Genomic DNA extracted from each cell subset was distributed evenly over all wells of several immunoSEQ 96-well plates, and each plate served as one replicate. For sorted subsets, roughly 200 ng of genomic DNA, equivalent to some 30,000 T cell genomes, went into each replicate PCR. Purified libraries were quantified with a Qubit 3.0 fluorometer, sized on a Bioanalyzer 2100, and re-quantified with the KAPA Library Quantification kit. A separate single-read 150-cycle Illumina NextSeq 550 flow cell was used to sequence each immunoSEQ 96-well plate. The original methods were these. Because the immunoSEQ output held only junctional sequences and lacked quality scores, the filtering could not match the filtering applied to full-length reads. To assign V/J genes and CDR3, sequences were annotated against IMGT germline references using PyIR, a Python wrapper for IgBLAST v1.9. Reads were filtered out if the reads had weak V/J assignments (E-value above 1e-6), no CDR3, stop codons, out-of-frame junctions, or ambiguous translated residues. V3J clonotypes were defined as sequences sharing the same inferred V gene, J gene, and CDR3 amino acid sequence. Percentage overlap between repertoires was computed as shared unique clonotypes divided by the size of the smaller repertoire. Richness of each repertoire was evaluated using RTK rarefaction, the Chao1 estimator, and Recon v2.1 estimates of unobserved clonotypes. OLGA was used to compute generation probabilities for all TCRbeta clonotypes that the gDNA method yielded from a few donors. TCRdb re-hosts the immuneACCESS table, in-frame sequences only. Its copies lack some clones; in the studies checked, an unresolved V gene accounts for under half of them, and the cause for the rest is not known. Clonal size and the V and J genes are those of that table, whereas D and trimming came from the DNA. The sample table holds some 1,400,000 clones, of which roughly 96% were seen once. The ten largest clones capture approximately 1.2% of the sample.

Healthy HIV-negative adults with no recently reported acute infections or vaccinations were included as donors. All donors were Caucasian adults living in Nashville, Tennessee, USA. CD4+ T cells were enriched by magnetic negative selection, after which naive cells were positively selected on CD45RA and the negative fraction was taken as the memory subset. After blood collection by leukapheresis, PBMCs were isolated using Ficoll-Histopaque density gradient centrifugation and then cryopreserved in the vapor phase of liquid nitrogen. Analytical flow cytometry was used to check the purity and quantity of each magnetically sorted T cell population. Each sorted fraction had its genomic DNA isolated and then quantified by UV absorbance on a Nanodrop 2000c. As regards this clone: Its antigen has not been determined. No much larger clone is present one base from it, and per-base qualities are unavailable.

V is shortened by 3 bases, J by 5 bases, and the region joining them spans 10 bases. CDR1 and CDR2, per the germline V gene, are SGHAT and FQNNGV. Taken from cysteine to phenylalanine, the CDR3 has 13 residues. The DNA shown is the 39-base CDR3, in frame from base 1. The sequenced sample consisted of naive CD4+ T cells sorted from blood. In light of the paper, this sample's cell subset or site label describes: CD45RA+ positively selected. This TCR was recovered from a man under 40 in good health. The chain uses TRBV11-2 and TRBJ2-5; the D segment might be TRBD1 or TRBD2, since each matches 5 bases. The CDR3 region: CASSFGTRETQYF. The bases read TGTGCCAGCAGCTTCGGGACCCGGGAGACCCAGTACTTC.